This T cell receptor beta chain derives from a study of blood T cell repertoires in COVID-19. CDR1 MDHEN and CDR2 SYDVKM come from the germline V gene. Trimming cost V 1 base and J 7 bases; bases outside gene matches: 7. This CDR3 has 15 residues. Libraries were prepared by immunoSEQ multiplex PCR; TCRdb keeps only in-frame clonotypes and omits some of them. The sample lists 150,000 to 200,000 clones, about 80% seen once, with around 24% in the top ten. The chain couples TRBV28 to TRBJ1-5; TRBD1 agrees at 7 bases. Sequences were obtained from peripheral blood. The receptor was isolated from a woman between 70 and 85 years old with acute or convalescent COVID-19. Written as DNA, the CDR3 is TGTGCCAGCAGTTTATTCAGGGGGTCGGGGCAGCCCCAGCATTTT. Amino acids: CASSLFRGSGQPQHF. The variable domain in full, completed from reference TRBV28 and TRBJ1-5, reads DVKVTQSSRYLVKRTGEKVFLECVQDMDHENMFWYRQDPGLGLRLIYFSYDVKMKEKGDIPEGYSVSREKKERFSLILESASTNQTSMYLCASSLFRGSGQPQHFGDGTRLSIL.